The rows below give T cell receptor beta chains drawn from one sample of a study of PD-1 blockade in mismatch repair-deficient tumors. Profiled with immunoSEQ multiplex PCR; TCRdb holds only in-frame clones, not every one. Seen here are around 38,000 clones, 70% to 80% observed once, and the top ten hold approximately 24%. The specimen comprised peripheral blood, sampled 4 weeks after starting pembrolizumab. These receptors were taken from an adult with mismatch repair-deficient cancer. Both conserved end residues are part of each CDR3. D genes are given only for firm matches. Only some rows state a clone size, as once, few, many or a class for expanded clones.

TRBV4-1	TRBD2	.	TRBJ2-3	CASSQEAGGPGDTQYF	TGCGCCAGCAGCCAAGAAGCGGGAGGGCCGGGAGATACGCAGTATTTT
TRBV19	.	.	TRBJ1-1	CASSIDGTMNTEAFF	TGTGCCAGTAGTATAGACGGGACTATGAACACTGAAGCTTTCTTT
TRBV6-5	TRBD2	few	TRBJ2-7	CASSYTSGSSYEQYF	TGTGCCAGCAGTTACACTAGCGGGAGCTCCTACGAGCAGTACTTC
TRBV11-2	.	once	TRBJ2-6	CASSLFLQGPSGANVLTF	TGTGCCAGCAGCTTATTTCTACAGGGACCCTCTGGGGCCAACGTCCTGACTTTC
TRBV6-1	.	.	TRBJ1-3	CASSEQEGAGNTIYF	TGTGCCAGCAGTGAACAGGAGGGGGCTGGAAACACCATATATTTT
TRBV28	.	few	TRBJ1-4	CASSEYSGGATNEKLFF	TGTGCCAGCAGTGAATACTCTGGGGGCGCAACTAATGAAAAACTGTTTTTT
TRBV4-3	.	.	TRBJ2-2	CASSQEWAEGGEDGELFF	TGCGCCAGCAGCCAAGAGTGGGCAGAAGGCGGAGAGGACGGGGAGCTGTTTTTT
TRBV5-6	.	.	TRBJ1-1	CASSLGTVSYTEAFF	TGTGCCAGCAGCTTGGGGACAGTTTCCTACACTGAAGCTTTCTTT
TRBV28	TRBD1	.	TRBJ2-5	CASSGPGQGQETQYF	TGTGCCAGCAGTGGCCCAGGACAGGGCCAAGAGACCCAGTACTTC
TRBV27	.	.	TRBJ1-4	CASSLSPLSGEKLFF	TGTGCCAGCAGTTTATCGCCCTTATCGGGTGAAAAACTGTTTTTT
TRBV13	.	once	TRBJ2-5	CASSFSHGETQYF	TGTGCCAGCAGCTTTTCGCACGGGGAGACCCAGTACTTC
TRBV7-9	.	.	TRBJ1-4	CASSSNTRAGEKLFF	TGTGCCAGCAGTTCAAATACGAGGGCAGGGGAAAAACTGTTTTTT
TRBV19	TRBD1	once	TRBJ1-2	CASTTGTANYGYTF	TGTGCCAGTACCACCGGGACAGCTAACTATGGCTACACCTTC
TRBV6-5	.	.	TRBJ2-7	CASRPSGVYEQYF	TGTGCCAGCAGACCGTCCGGGGTCTACGAGCAGTACTTC
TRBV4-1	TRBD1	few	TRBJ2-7	CASSQDLVSADRGYEQYF	TGCGCCAGCAGCCAAGATTTGGTCTCCGCCGACAGGGGCTACGAGCAGTACTTC
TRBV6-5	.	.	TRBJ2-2	CASSSDHTGELFF	TGTGCCAGCAGTTCCGATCACACCGGGGAGCTGTTTTTT
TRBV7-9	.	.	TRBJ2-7	CASSLASRAKVITEQYF	TGTGCCAGCAGCTTAGCTTCCAGGGCTAAGGTGATCACCGAGCAGTACTTC
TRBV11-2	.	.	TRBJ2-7	CASSAGYEQYF	TGTGCCAGCAGCGCCGGCTACGAGCAGTACTTC
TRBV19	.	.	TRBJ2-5	CASSIGRHLQETQYF	TGTGCCAGTAGTATAGGGAGACACTTACAAGAGACCCAGTACTTC
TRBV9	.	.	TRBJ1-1	CASSPPGGRNTEAFF	TGTGCCAGCAGCCCCCCTGGGGGGAGGAACACTGAAGCTTTCTTT
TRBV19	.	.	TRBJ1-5	CASSIGGRGNQPQHF	TGTGCCAGTAGTATAGGTGGCAGGGGAAATCAGCCCCAGCATTTT
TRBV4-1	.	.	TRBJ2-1	CASSQFLSSSYNEQFF	TGCGCCAGCAGCCAATTTCTGTCGAGCTCCTACAATGAGCAGTTCTTC
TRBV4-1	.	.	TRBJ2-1	CASSQASFRNVWDNEQFF	TGCGCCAGCAGCCAAGCTAGTTTTCGTAACGTTTGGGACAATGAGCAGTTCTTC
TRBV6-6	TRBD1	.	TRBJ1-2	CASSYGGDSGYGYTF	TGTGCCAGCAGTTACGGGGGGGACAGCGGTTATGGCTACACCTTC
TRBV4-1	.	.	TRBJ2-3	CASSQTYRLSTDTQYF	TGCGCCAGCAGCCAAACCTACCGTCTCAGTACAGATACGCAGTATTTT
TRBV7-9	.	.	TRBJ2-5	CATKGPGNNQETQYF	TGTGCCACCAAGGGGCCAGGGAACAATCAAGAGACCCAGTACTTC
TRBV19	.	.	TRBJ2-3	CASSGSGHPSTDTQYF	TGTGCCAGTAGTGGTTCGGGACACCCTAGCACAGATACGCAGTATTTT
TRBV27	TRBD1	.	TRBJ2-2	CASSSRGQNTGELFF	TGTGCCAGCAGTTCCAGGGGGCAGAACACCGGGGAGCTGTTTTTT
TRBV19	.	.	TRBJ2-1	CASSPGYNEQFF	TGTGCCAGTTCGCCGGGGTACAATGAGCAGTTCTTC
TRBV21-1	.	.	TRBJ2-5	CASSKGRRVQETQYF	TGTGCCAGCAGCAAAGGGCGTCGGGTACAAGAGACCCAGTACTTC
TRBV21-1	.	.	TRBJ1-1	CASSKGEAFF	TGTGCCAGCAGCAAAGGTGAAGCTTTCTTT
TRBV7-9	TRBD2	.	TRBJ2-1	CASSSRRLAGGLHEQFF	TGTGCCAGCAGCTCTCGTCGACTAGCGGGAGGGCTACATGAGCAGTTCTTC
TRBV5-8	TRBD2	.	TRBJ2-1	CASSLVAGASYNEQFF	TGTGCCAGCAGCTTGGTAGCGGGAGCCTCCTACAATGAGCAGTTCTTC
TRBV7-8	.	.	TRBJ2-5	CASSRSWGSETQYF	TGTGCCAGCAGCCGGAGTTGGGGGTCGGAGACCCAGTACTTC
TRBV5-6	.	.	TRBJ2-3	CASSHPGLSIRTDTQYF	TGTGCCAGCAGCCACCCGGGGCTAAGTATCCGCACAGATACGCAGTATTTT
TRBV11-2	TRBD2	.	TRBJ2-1	CASSSWTSASDEQFF	TGTGCCAGCAGCTCCTGGACTAGCGCTAGTGATGAGCAGTTCTTC
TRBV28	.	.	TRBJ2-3	CASSLFAGTDTQYF	TGTGCCAGCAGTTTATTTGCGGGAACAGATACGCAGTATTTT
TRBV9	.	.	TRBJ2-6	CASSGNWASGANVLTF	TGTGCCAGCAGCGGTAATTGGGCCTCTGGGGCCAACGTCCTGACTTTC
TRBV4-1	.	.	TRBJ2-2	CASSQYGTANTGELFF	TGCGCCAGCAGCCAGTACGGGACTGCAAACACCGGGGAGCTGTTTTTT
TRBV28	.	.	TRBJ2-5	CASRVGETQYF	TGTGCCAGCAGGGTGGGGGAGACCCAGTACTTC
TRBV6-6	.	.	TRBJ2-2	CASSYSSVSGELFF	TGTGCCAGCAGTTACTCGTCGGTGTCCGGGGAGCTGTTTTTT